This record concerns one TCR beta chain sequence. This receptor's antigen is unknown. The sample holds no much larger clone one base away, and base qualities are not on file. Ipilimumab was given at 1 mg/kg intravenously on day 1 of selected weeks, and checkpoint therapy started 14 to 28 days after autologous transplant. Nivolumab was administered at 3 mg/kg intravenously on day 1 of weeks 1, 4, 7, 10, and every two weeks through week 26. This was a Phase Ib clinical trial that tested ipilimumab plus nivolumab, given as combined checkpoint inhibition, for consolidation following autologous stem cell transplantation. Including cysteine and phenylalanine, the CDR3 has 17 amino acids. Of all the DNA, just the CDR3 is kept, 51 bases in frame from base 1. As encoded in the germline V gene, CDR1 is SGHDN while CDR2 is FVKESK. V is reduced by 4 bases and J by 0 bases, leaving a spacing of 13 bases between them.

The sample is drawn from a study of ipilimumab plus nivolumab after autologous stem cell transplantation (dated by TCRdb to about 2021). About the study as a whole: A median of roughly 5 ipilimumab doses and about eight nivolumab doses was received by trial patients. Patients with high-risk diffuse large B cell lymphoma, mature T cell lymphoma, or multiple myeloma undergoing autologous transplant were enrolled in the trial. Some 35 patients made up the trial's intent-to-treat population. The DLBCL cohort included primary refractory and relapsed disease, with 18-month progression-free survival of around 86% and 29% respectively.

The method behind the library was the immunoSEQ multiplex PCR assay. TCRdb took this table from immuneACCESS and kept in-frame rearrangements with V and J called. Such tables lack part of the clones; where checked against another copy, unresolved V genes explain under half of the gap, and the rest is unexplained. This sample is represented by 20,000 to 25,000 clones; around 80% of them were singletons. 15% to 25% of the sample lies in the top ten. The study at large found these results: The authors concluded that, as post-transplant consolidation, combined checkpoint inhibition appeared tolerable. The authors stated that profiles of the T cell receptor repertoire, regulatory T cell phenotype and gut microbiota provided a biologic rationale for studying this approach further.

The receptor comes from a male donor with diffuse large B-cell lymphoma. Specimen: PBMCs, collected in a trial of ipilimumab plus nivolumab as post-transplant consolidation. In this chain, TRBV14 is recombined with TRBJ2-6; there is no confident call for the D gene. The CDR3 in this case is CASSRRSVNSGANVLTF. The DNA reads as follows: TGTGCCAGCAGCCGTAGATCGGTAAACTCTGGGGCCAACGTCCTGACTTTC.